The following is a T cell receptor beta chain sequence with its context. Its antigen target is currently unknown. No quality values exist for individual bases; no much larger clone is one base distant. The trial excluded patients who had a history of autoimmune disease or were on systemic immunosuppression. Peripheral blood for TCR sequencing was drawn from every dose cohort at baseline, at cycle 4 day 1 and at cycle 7 day 1. The samples were drawn from a first-in-human, open-label, multicenter phase I dose-escalation trial of ivuxolimab. The trial enrolled adults with locally advanced or metastatic head and neck squamous cell, hepatocellular, melanoma or renal cell carcinoma. CD4+ and CD8+ T cells were sorted separately from peripheral blood before TCR sequencing. The CDR3 spans 13 residues, from the cysteine through the phenylalanine. The retained sequence is limited to the CDR3, 39 bases, with the frame set at the first base. The germline V gene gives CDR1 as LGHNT and CDR2 as FRNRAP. The trim is 5 bases for V and 3 bases for J, with a gap of 11 bases between the germline ends.

For sequencing of the TCRbeta CDR3 region, genomic DNA was extracted from the sorted cells. TCRbeta CDR3 regions were sequenced using the immunoSEQ Assay. In its TCRdb copy, this immuneACCESS table keeps in-frame sequences only and misses some clones. Where compared with another copy, unresolved V genes explain less than half of these, and the others have no known cause. The sample has roughly 66,000 clones on record, around 83% of them singletons. The biggest ten clones account for approximately 2.3% of the sample. The data were obtained in a study of OX40 agonist ivuxolimab in advanced cancers. For the wider study: Ivuxolimab was a fully human IgG2 agonistic monoclonal antibody targeting the costimulatory receptor OX40 (CD134). The dose-escalation cohort was roughly 87% male with a mean age of approximately 60 years, ranging from roughly 20 to 80. Peripheral TCRbeta sequencing aimed to test whether ivuxolimab altered TCR sequence diversity and caused clonal T-cell expansion. Patients were allowed to have had prior anti-PD-1, anti-PD-L1 or anti-CTLA-4 therapy, and 40% of the dose-escalation patients had been treated with checkpoint inhibitors. Intravenous ivuxolimab was administered to patients every 2 weeks at six dose levels: 0.01, 0.1, 0.3, 1.5, 3 and 10 mg/kg. The paper covers the monotherapy dose-escalation part of the phase I ivuxolimab trial, which included N = 52 patients. Among the 50 to 55 dose-escalation patients, around 20 had hepatocellular carcinoma, roughly 15 melanoma, 9 renal cell carcinoma and 9 head and neck cancer. Three dose-escalation patients achieved partial responses, one with hepatocellular carcinoma and two with cutaneous melanoma. Overall results and qualifications from the work: After ivuxolimab, expanded clones were on average more numerous among CD8+ T cells than among CD4+ T cells. Low levels of normalized T-cell clonal expansion were also shown by some nonresponding patients. At doses of 0.1 to 3.0 mg/kg, clonal expansion of both CD4+ and CD8+ T cells in blood was seen between baseline and week 6. Which antigens the clonally expanded peripheral T cells were specific for was not determined. In the 0.1-3.0 mg/kg groups, partial responders had among the lowest normalized peripheral clonal expansion, particularly in CD8+ T cells.

The sample was CD4+ or CD8+ T cells sorted from blood, taken in a trial of the OX40 agonist ivuxolimab. The sequence joins TRBV12-5 to TRBJ2-7; perhaps TRBD1 is the D gene, with 7 bases matching. The TCR comes from an adult with an advanced solid tumor such as melanoma, head and neck, liver or kidney cancer. At the DNA level, the sequence is TGTGCTAGTGGTAACCAGGGGGGCTACGAGCAGTACTTC. Its protein is CASGNQGGYEQYF.